This TCR beta chain was sequenced for a study of T cell repertoires in cytomegalovirus infection. TCRdb reprocessed the reads via MiXCR and lists one record per CDR3 protein. The repertoire includes some 24,000 distinct CDR3 sequences, approximately 24% of them detected once, and over 80% sits in the top ten. A few counts support this clonotype. Its antigen is unknown. The CDR3 loop spans 14 amino acids. After removal of 3 bases from V and 4 bases from J, the junction contained 4 bases not matched to a gene. Per germline, CDR1 MNHEY and CDR2 SVGAGI. Sequencing was performed on CD8+ T cells from cultured PBMCs, taken from culture after CMV antigen stimulation. This clonotype was sampled from a human donor in good health (CMV status not recorded). Some clones in this sample may be carry-over from other donors' samples. The chain joins TRBV6-5 to TRBJ1-2, with 8 bases matching TRBD1. This CDR3 is CASSYRTGSYGYTF. The CDR3, as DNA: TGTGCCAGCAGTTATAGGACAGGGTCCTATGGCTACACCTTC.